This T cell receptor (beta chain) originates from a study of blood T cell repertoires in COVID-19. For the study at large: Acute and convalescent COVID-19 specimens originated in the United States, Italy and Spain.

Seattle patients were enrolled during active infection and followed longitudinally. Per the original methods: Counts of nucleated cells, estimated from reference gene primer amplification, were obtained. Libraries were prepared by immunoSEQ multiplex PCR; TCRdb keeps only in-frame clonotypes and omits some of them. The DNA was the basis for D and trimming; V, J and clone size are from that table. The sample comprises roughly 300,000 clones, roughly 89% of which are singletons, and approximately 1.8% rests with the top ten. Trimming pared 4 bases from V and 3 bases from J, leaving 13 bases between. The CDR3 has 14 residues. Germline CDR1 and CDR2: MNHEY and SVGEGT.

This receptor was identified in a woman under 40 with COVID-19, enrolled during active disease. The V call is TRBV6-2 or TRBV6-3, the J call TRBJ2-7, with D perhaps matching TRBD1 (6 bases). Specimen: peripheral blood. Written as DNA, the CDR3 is TGTGCCAGCAGTTTTGGGACACATGGCTACGAGCAGTACTTC. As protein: CASSFGTHGYEQYF.